The 30 T cell receptor beta chains listed next were all sequenced from one sample in a study of neurological immune-mediated disorders. Described time point: longitudinal time-point 3. TCRdb fed the 5' RACE reads into MiXCR, producing one record per CDR3 protein. Here the sample spans about 45,000 distinct CDR3 sequences, roughly 12% being singletons. The specimen sequenced was PBMCs. The receptors were gathered from a man in his thirties or forties in good health.

This clonotype was seen at least ten times. The chain recombines TRBV10-3 with TRBJ2-1, with 8 bases fitting TRBD1. CDR3 size: 14 residues. J lost 5 bases, V lost 6 bases, and 6 bases had no gene match. CDR1 is ENHRY, CDR2 SYGVKD, per germline. In DNA, the CDR3 is TGTGCCATCAGGGGACAGGAGACAAACAATGAGCAGTTCTTC. Translation gives CAIRGQETNNEQFF.

Only one count was recorded for this clonotype. This may come from a read error, since a much larger clone is one base off. This chain uses TRBV3-1 with TRBJ1-4, with 10 positions matching TRBD1. The CDR3 has 13 amino acids. Trimming removed 10 bases from V and 8 bases from J; junction bases left unmatched: 7. Looked up from germline, CDR1 is LGHDT and CDR2 is YNNKEL (reference sequence). The CDR3 coding sequence is TGTGCCACTAGGACAGGGGGTAACGAAAAACTGTTTTTT. Encoded protein: CATRTGGNEKLFF.

This clonotype was counted between two and nine times. The chain uses TRBV29-1 and TRBJ2-7; D is unresolved. Trimming left V 4 bases short and J 4 bases short, with 11 bases between. CDR3 size: 12 residues. Germline CDR1 reads SQVTM; CDR2 reads ANQGSEA. This CDR3 reads CSVGQDEYEQYF. The CDR3 DNA reads as TGCAGCGTTGGTCAGGACGAGTACGAGCAGTACTTC.

This clonotype was counted ten times or more. Written as DNA, the CDR3 is TGTGCCAGCAGCTTAGGACAGGGGTCTGAAGCTTTCTTT. Protein product: CASSLGQGSEAFF. This rearrangement joins TRBV7-9 to TRBJ1-1; TRBD1 aligns across 8 bases. V shed 1 base, J shed 6 bases, and the junction held 1 base outside the gene matches. The length of the CDR3 is 13 residues. Germline CDR1 is SEHNR and CDR2 is FQNEAQ (reference sequence).

The chain uses TRBV7-2 and TRBJ2-7, with 8 nucleotides matching TRBD2. This CDR3 has 15 amino acids. J gave up 4 bases and V 2 bases, and 7 bases lay outside the gene matches. Germline CDR1 SGHTA, CDR2 FQGNSA. Written as DNA, the CDR3 is TGTGCCAGCAGCTTAATGGCGGGAGGCCCTTACGAGCAGTACTTC. This translates into CASSLMAGGPYEQYF.

The chain combines TRBV27 with TRBJ1-1; maybe TRBD1 (5 bases). V was shortened by 3 bases and J by 2 bases, with 7 bases between the two germline ends. Per the germline V gene, CDR1 is MNHEY and CDR2 is SMNVEV (reference sequence). The CDR3 sequence is 13 residues long. The CDR3 protein is CASSFQGNTEAFF. DNA of the CDR3: TGTGCCAGCAGTTTTCAGGGTAACACTGAAGCTTTCTTT.

This clonotype was counted ten times or more. V usage is TRBV20-1 and J usage is TRBJ2-7, with a possible D match to TRBD2 (5 bases). The CDR3 is made up of 12 amino acids. V lost 2 bases, J lost 3 bases, and 8 bases lay in between. Germline V lookup: CDR1 DFQATT, CDR2 SNEGSKA (reference sequence). The CDR3 DNA sequence: TGCAGTGCTAGACTAGCTAACTACGAGCAGTACTTC. It translates to CSARLANYEQYF.

This clonotype was counted at least ten times. The chain joins TRBV20-1 to TRBJ2-3, with a tentative D call TRBD1 (6 bases). V dropped 7 bases and J dropped 2 bases, with 16 bases sitting between them. The CDR3 consists of 14 residues. Germline values: CDR1 DFQATT, CDR2 SNEGSKA (reference sequence). The CDR3 protein is CSDQGQENTDTQYF. CDR3 coding DNA: TGCAGTGACCAGGGACAAGAAAACACAGATACGCAGTATTTT.

This clonotype was counted many times. V usage is TRBV27 and J usage is TRBJ2-5; TRBD1 agrees at 9 bases. This CDR3 has 13 amino acids. Germline V CDR1 and CDR2: MNHEY, SMNVEV (reference sequence). Germline trimming cut 6 bases from V and 4 bases from J; bases unmatched to any gene: 3. As DNA, the CDR3 is TGTGCCAGCAGCTCGGACAGGGGAGAGACCCAGTACTTC. Translation gives CASSSDRGETQYF.

There are many counts of this clonotype. The chain links TRBV29-1 to TRBJ2-5; TRBD2 matches at 8 bases. Germline V CDR1 and CDR2: SQVTM, ANQGSEA. This CDR3 is 14 amino acids long. V lost 5 bases and J lost 4; bases outside the gene matches: 9. The CDR3 DNA is TGCAGCGTTTTCGCGGGAGGCGACGGAGAGACCCAGTACTTC. Encoded protein: CSVFAGGDGETQYF.

This clonotype has ten or more counts. J is TRBJ2-1 and V is TRBV29-1, with 12 bases identical to TRBD2. The CDR3 covers 13 residues. V lost 3 bases to trimming and J lost 11 bases; unmatched junction nucleotides: 5. Germline V lookup: CDR1 SQVTM, CDR2 ANQGSEA. The CDR3 is CSVDPSGREQQFF. For the CDR3, the DNA is TGCAGCGTTGATCCTAGCGGGAGGGAACAGCAGTTCTTC.

This clonotype appeared many times. The V call is TRBV6-6, the J call TRBJ2-2; 7 bases match TRBD1. The CDR3 spans 14 residues. V gave up 6 bases and J gave up 4 bases; unmatched junction bases: 5. Germline-derived CDR1 and CDR2 are MNHNY and SVGAGI (reference sequence). The CDR3 sequence: CASRSNRGTGELFF. DNA of the CDR3: TGTGCCAGCAGGTCAAACAGGGGCACCGGGGAGCTGTTTTTT.

This clonotype was observed many times. The chain is built from TRBV6-1 and TRBJ1-3; possible D gene TRBD1, 5 bases. V was shortened by 7 bases and J by 0 bases, with 10 bases between the two germline ends. The germline gives CDR1 MNHNS, CDR2 SASEGT. The CDR3 sequence is 14 residues long. The CDR3 region has the DNA TGTGCCAGCAACCTGGACACCTCTGGAAACACCATATATTTT. The encoded protein is CASNLDTSGNTIYF.

Notes on this clonotype: A read error may be the cause here, since a much bigger clone is one base away. The chain recombines TRBV27 with TRBJ2-7; D might be TRBD1 or TRBD2, each matching 5 bases. The CDR3 has 13 amino acids. Per the germline V gene, CDR1 is MNHEY and CDR2 is SMNVEV (reference sequence). The chain's CDR3 is CARSLDSGYEQYF. DNA of the CDR3: TGTGCCAGGAGTTTGGACTCAGGGTACGAGCAGTACTTC.

Ten or more counts support this clonotype. The rearrangement joins TRBV18 to TRBJ2-7; D is unresolved. Germline-derived CDR1 and CDR2 are KGHSH and LQKENI. Trimming shortened V by 2 bases and J by 0 bases, and 8 bases separated the two germline ends. The CDR3 is 14 amino acids. The CDR3 region is CASSPGVGSYEQYF. In DNA, the CDR3 is TGTGCCAGCTCACCAGGGGTAGGCTCCTACGAGCAGTACTTC.

This clonotype was detected only a few times. V usage is TRBV6-1 and J usage is TRBJ1-5; the D is unclear. CDR3 length: 18 amino acids. V was clipped by 0 bases and J by 0 bases, with 15 bases between them. Germline loops: CDR1 MNHNS, CDR2 SASEGT. CDR3 nucleotide sequence: TGTGCCAGCAGTGAAGCCTGGACGGCAACTTATAGCAATCAGCCCCAGCATTTT. Its translation: CASSEAWTATYSNQPQHF.

This clonotype was observed many times. The chain recombines TRBV20-1 with TRBJ1-5; D gene unclear. CDR1 and CDR2 (germline): DFQATT, SNEGSKA (reference sequence). The CDR3 has 13 residues. Trimming took off 4 bases at V and 4 bases at J, with 11 bases between the two ends. CDR3 coding DNA: TGCAGTGCTATTTCAGGAGGGAATCAGCCCCAGCATTTT. It encodes CSAISGGNQPQHF.

This clonotype was found a few times. This sequence joins TRBV10-1 and TRBJ2-3; D gene unclear. V gave up 4 bases and J gave up 3 bases, with 8 bases separating them. The CDR3 loop spans 13 amino acids. The germline gives CDR1 WNHNN, CDR2 SYGVQD (reference sequence). The CDR3 protein is CASSAWRTDTQYF. DNA of the CDR3: TGCGCCAGCAGTGCTTGGAGAACAGATACGCAGTATTTT.

This clonotype was found many times. V gene TRBV7-9 combines with J gene TRBJ2-1; D gene unclear. The CDR3 contains 14 residues. CDR1 and CDR2 from the germline V gene are SEHNR and FQNEAQ (reference sequence). V was shortened by 5 bases and J by 0 bases, with 8 bases between the two germline ends. This CDR3 is CASSPDLSYNEQFF. The CDR3 region has the DNA TGTGCCAGCAGCCCAGACCTCTCCTACAATGAGCAGTTCTTC.

This clonotype was observed a few times. V gene TRBV5-1 combines with J gene TRBJ2-3; no clear D. The V gene's germline CDR1 is SGHRS and CDR2 YFSETQ. The CDR3 has 16 residues. V shed 4 bases and J shed 1 base, with 16 bases lying between them. In DNA, the CDR3 is TGCGCCAGCAGCCCCCTTCGCGGTTCTCGCACAGATACGCAGTATTTT. As protein: CASSPLRGSRTDTQYF.

This clonotype was seen at least ten times. The chain employs TRBV5-1 and TRBJ2-6; no clear D. Per germline, CDR1 SGHRS and CDR2 YFSETQ. The ends were cut back, 4 bases at V and 0 bases at J, with 14 bases in the middle. CDR3 length equals 17 residues. The CDR3 spells CASSPLWGYSGANVLTF. The CDR3 bases are TGCGCCAGCAGCCCCCTCTGGGGATACTCTGGGGCCAACGTCCTGACTTTC.

This clonotype has at least ten counts. The chain combines TRBV7-6 with TRBJ2-1; D ambiguous. The V gene lost 5 bases and the J gene lost 0 bases, with 17 bases spanning the gap. The germline CDR1 and CDR2 sequences are SGHVS and FNYEAQ. This CDR3 contains 17 residues. This CDR3 is CASSRGIAQSSYNEQFF. The CDR3 nucleotides are TGTGCCAGCAGCCGCGGAATTGCCCAGAGCTCCTACAATGAGCAGTTCTTC.

V gene TRBV4-1 combines with J gene TRBJ2-3; a weak D match, TRBD2 (5 bases). The length of the CDR3 is 18 residues. The germline V and J ends were trimmed by 3 bases and 0 bases, with 19 bases remaining between them. In germline, CDR1 is MGHRA, CDR2 YSYEKL. CDR3 region: CASSHEFHGGGSTDTQYF. In DNA, the CDR3 is TGCGCCAGCAGCCATGAATTTCACGGCGGCGGGAGCACAGATACGCAGTATTTT.

This clonotype was counted ten times or more. Given a much more abundant clone one base away, this may be a read error. V and J are TRBV12-3 or TRBV12-4 and TRBJ2-1; D gene unclear. V shed 2 bases and J shed 7 bases, with 3 bases lying between them. The CDR3 totals 11 residues. In nucleotides, the CDR3 is TGTGCCAGCAGTTTATTGAATGAGCAGTTCTTC. Protein sequence: CASSLLNEQFF.

Of note for this clonotype: A much larger clone is a single base away; this may be a read error. The chain couples TRBV4-1 to TRBJ1-5; D call uncertain. The CDR3 spans 15 residues. CDR1 is MGHRA, CDR2 YSYEKL, per germline. DNA of the CDR3: TGCGCCAACAGCCAAGAGGGTCTCGTGGGTCAGCCCCAGCATTTT. Translation: CANSQEGLVGQPQHF.

This clonotype showed up many times. V usage is TRBV5-1 and J usage is TRBJ1-1, with D tentatively TRBD1 (5 bases). This CDR3 comprises 14 residues. V was shortened by 4 bases and J by 1 base, with 11 bases between the two germline ends. Germline loops: CDR1 SGHRS, CDR2 YFSETQ. The CDR3 DNA reads TGCGCCAGCAGCCGAACTCAGGGGAACACTGAAGCTTTCTTT. Protein: CASSRTQGNTEAFF.

At least ten counts were recorded for this clonotype. The rearrangement uses TRBV5-1 and TRBJ2-3; 13 nucleotides line up with TRBD2. This CDR3 is built from 16 residues. Germline V CDR1 and CDR2: SGHRS, YFSETQ. Germline trimming cut 4 bases from V and 4 bases from J; bases unmatched to any gene: 6. CDR3 protein: CASSPGLAGAPDTQYF. The CDR3 DNA is TGCGCCAGCAGCCCAGGACTAGCGGGAGCCCCAGATACGCAGTATTTT.

This clonotype was seen repeatedly, ten times or more. CDR3: CSARDQPLGGKLFF. CDR3 sequence (DNA): TGCAGTGCTAGAGATCAGCCCCTCGGAGGAAAACTGTTTTTT. This sequence joins TRBV20-1 and TRBJ1-4, with D hard to call. CDR3 size: 14 residues. With 0 bases removed from V and 10 bases from J, the gap between germline ends came to 15 bases. Germline-derived CDR1 and CDR2 are DFQATT and SNEGSKA (reference sequence).

This clonotype was detected many times. V usage is TRBV20-1 and J usage is TRBJ2-5; 10 bases map to TRBD2. CDR3 length equals 14 residues. The germline V gene encodes CDR1 DFQATT and CDR2 SNEGSKA (reference sequence). Trimming took 3 bases from V and 5 from J; bases not matched to a gene: 6. The CDR3 region is CSASASGSGETQYF. CDR3 sequence (DNA): TGCAGTGCTAGTGCTAGCGGGAGTGGTGAGACCCAGTACTTC.

This clonotype was observed at least ten times. The V call is TRBV5-1, the J call TRBJ2-2, with TRBD1 identical over 7 bases. Trimming removed 0 bases from V and 4 bases from J; junction bases left unmatched: 6. Germline-derived CDR1 and CDR2 are SGHRS and YFSETQ. The CDR3 is made up of 16 amino acids. For the CDR3, the DNA is TGCGCCAGCAGCTTGGAGGGGGCGAAGGGCACCGGGGAGCTGTTTTTT. It is translated as CASSLEGAKGTGELFF.